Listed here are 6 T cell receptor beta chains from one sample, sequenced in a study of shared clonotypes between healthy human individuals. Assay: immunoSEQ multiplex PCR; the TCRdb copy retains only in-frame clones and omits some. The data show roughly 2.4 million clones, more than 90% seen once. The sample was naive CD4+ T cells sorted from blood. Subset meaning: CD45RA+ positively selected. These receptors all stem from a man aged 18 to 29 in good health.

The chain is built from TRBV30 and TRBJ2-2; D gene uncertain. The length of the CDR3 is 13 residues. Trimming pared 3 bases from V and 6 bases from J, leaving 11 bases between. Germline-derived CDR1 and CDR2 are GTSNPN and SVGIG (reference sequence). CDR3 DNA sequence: TGTGCCTGGAGCGAGCAAATAGCCGGGGAGCTGTTTTTT. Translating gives CAWSEQIAGELFF.

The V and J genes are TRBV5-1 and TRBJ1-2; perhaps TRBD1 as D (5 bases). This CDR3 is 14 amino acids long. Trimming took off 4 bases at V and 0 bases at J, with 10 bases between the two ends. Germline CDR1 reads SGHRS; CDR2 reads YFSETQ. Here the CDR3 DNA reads TGCGCCAGCAGCCAGACAGCTTCTAACTATGGCTACACCTTC. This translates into CASSQTASNYGYTF.

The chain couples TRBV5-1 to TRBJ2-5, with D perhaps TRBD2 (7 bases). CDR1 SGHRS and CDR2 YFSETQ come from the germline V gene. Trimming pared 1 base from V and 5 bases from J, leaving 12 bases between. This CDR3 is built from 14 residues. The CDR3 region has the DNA TGCGCCAGCAGCTTGAGGGGGGGCGTTGAGACCCAGTACTTC. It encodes CASSLRGGVETQYF.

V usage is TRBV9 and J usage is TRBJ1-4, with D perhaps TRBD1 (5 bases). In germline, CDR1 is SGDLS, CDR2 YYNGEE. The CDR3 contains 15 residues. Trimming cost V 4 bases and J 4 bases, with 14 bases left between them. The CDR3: CASSPTGTNNEKLFF. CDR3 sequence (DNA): TGTGCCAGCAGCCCAACCGGGACGAATAATGAAAAACTGTTTTTT.

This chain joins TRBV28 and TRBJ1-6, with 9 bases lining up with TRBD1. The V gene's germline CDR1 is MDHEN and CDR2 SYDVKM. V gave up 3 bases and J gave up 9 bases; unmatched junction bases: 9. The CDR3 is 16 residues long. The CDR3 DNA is TGTGCCAGCAGTTTCAATGGACAGGGGACGAGTTCACCCCTCCACTTT. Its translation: CASSFNGQGTSSPLHF. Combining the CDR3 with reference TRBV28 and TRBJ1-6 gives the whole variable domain DVKVTQSSRYLVKRTGEKVFLECVQDMDHENMFWYRQDPGLGLRLIYFSYDVKMKEKGDIPEGYSVSREKKERFSLILESASTNQTSMYLCASSFNGQGTSSPLHFGNGTRLTVT.

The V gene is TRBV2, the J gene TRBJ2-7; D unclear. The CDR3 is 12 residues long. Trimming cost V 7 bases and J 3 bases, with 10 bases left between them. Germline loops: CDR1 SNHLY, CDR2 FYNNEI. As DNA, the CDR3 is TGTGCCAGCAAGACTGGGATCTACGAGCAGTACTTC. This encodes CASKTGIYEQYF.